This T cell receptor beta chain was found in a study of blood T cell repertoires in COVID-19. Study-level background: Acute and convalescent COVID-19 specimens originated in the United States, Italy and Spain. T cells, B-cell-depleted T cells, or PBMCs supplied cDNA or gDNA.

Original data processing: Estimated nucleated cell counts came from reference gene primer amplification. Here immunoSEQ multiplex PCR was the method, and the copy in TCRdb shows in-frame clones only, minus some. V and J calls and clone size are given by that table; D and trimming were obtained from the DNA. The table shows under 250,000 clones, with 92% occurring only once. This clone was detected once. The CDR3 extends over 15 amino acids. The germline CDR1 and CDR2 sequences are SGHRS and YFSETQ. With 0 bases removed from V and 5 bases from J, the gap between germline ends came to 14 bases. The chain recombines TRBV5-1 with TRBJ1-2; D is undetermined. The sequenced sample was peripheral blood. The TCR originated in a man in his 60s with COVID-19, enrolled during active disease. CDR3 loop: CASSLEAARGYGYTF. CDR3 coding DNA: TGCGCCAGCAGCTTGGAGGCAGCCCGAGGGTATGGCTACACCTTC.